These 22 T cell receptor beta chains share one sample of origin, sequenced in a study of blood T cells in healthy people across ages. Sample-barcoded 5' priming and a J-beta primer mix drove a second PCR of about 6 to 12 cycles. TCRdb processed the 5' RACE reads anew with MiXCR; each CDR3 protein has one entry. Of 1.8 million or so distinct CDR3 sequences in the sample, 30% to 40% are singletons; the top ten hold roughly 23%. The sequencing sample was made of blood. Receptors were obtained from a human donor in good health.

This clonotype was picked up a small number of times. V gene TRBV5-1 combines with J gene TRBJ2-5, with 7 bases identical to TRBD2. CDR3 size: 16 residues. V lost 4 bases to trimming and J lost 7 bases; unmatched junction nucleotides: 16. Germline V gives CDR1 SGHRS, CDR2 YFSETQ. The CDR3 spells CASSPGRRGPYGTQYF. The CDR3 nucleotides read TGCGCCAGCAGCCCCGGGAGGCGGGGCCCCTATGGGACCCAGTACTTC.

This clonotype has only a few counts. The chain is built from TRBV20-1 and TRBJ2-7; possible D gene TRBD2, 6 bases. CDR1 DFQATT and CDR2 SNEGSKA come from the germline V gene (reference sequence). V gave up 4 bases and J gave up 1 base, with 14 bases separating them. The CDR3 length is 14 residues. CDR3 residues: CSATDPGLSYEQYF. The CDR3 coding sequence is TGCAGTGCTACCGATCCGGGACTTTCCTACGAGCAGTACTTC.

The V gene is TRBV7-2, the J gene TRBJ2-3; D is possibly TRBD1 (6 bases). Per germline, CDR1 SGHTA and CDR2 FQGNSA. Trimming cost V 6 bases and J 4 bases, with 17 bases left between them. The CDR3 length is 15 residues. In DNA, the CDR3 is TGTGCCAGCAGTTTGGTGGGGGCTGGGGCAGATACGCAGTATTTT. As protein: CASSLVGAGADTQYF.

The chain carries TRBV19 and TRBJ2-7; D could derive from TRBD1 or TRBD2 (5 bases each). The CDR3 consists of 17 residues. Germline V gene lookup returns CDR1 LNHDA and CDR2 SQIVND (reference sequence). V was trimmed by 3 bases and J by 0 bases, leaving 18 bases between them. The CDR3 nucleotides read TGTGCCAGTAGTATCCACAGGCCCATGGGGAGCTCCTACGAGCAGTACTTC. Protein sequence: CASSIHRPMGSSYEQYF.

CDR3 DNA: TGCAGTGCTAGAGAAGGCCCGGGGCCTAGGACCGGGGAGCTGTTTTTT. Translation: CSAREGPGPRTGELFF. The chain has TRBV20-1 and TRBJ2-2; TRBD1 or TRBD2 may be the D gene (5 bases each). CDR3 length: 16 residues. Germline V lookup: CDR1 DFQATT, CDR2 SNEGSKA (reference sequence). Trimming took 0 bases from V and 5 from J, leaving 16 bases between them.

This chain joins TRBV7-2 and TRBJ2-5; 8 bases are shared with TRBD2. V dropped 5 bases and J dropped 1; count of bases not matched to a gene: 6. Germline V gene data show CDR1 as SGHTA and CDR2 as FQGNSA. The CDR3 spans 15 residues. The CDR3 loop reads CASSHSRGVQETQYF. For the CDR3, the DNA is TGTGCCAGCAGCCATTCGCGGGGGGTCCAAGAGACCCAGTACTTC.

The J gene is TRBJ2-7, the V gene TRBV20-1, with D unresolved. The CDR3 covers 16 residues. V was cut by 0 bases and J by 3 bases, with 18 bases left in between. Germline values: CDR1 DFQATT, CDR2 SNEGSKA (reference sequence). The CDR3 loop is CSARDRVGPRVYEQYF. CDR3 in DNA: TGCAGTGCTAGAGATCGGGTTGGACCGAGAGTCTACGAGCAGTACTTC.

With regard to this clonotype: A much larger clone lies a single base off, so this may be a read error. The chain carries TRBV15 and TRBJ2-5, with D perhaps matching TRBD2 (6 bases). The CDR3 contains 15 residues. The germline V gene has CDR1 LNHNV and CDR2 YYDKDF (reference sequence). V gave up 2 bases and J gave up 0 bases, with 10 bases separating them. The DNA for the CDR3 is TGTGCCACCAGCAGAACTGGGGGGTACCAAGAGACCCAGTACTTC. Translation: CATSRTGGYQETQYF.

CDR3 residues: CASRNGFSGEQYF. The CDR3, as DNA: TGTGCCAGCAGAAATGGATTTAGCGGCGAGCAGTACTTC. The gene calls are TRBV6-6 and TRBJ2-7; a weak D match, TRBD2 (6 bases). Germline V gene sequence: CDR1 MNHNY, CDR2 SVGAGI (reference sequence). Trimming took 6 bases from V and 6 from J, leaving 15 bases between them. The CDR3 extends over 13 amino acids.

CDR3 loop: CASSTPGQGFRYNEQFF. In DNA form, the CDR3 reads TGTGCCAGCAGTACTCCGGGACAGGGGTTTCGCTACAATGAGCAGTTCTTC. The J gene is TRBJ2-1, the V gene TRBV12-3 or TRBV12-4, with 10 nucleotides matching TRBD1. Trimming at V came to 5 bases and at J to 3 bases, leaving 10 bases not matched to a gene. This CDR3 spans 17 amino acids.

The chain recombines TRBV20-1 with TRBJ1-1, with D unclear. Germline CDR1 DFQATT, CDR2 SNEGSKA (reference sequence). This CDR3 is 15 amino acids long. The V end was cut by 0 bases, the J end by 3 bases, with 14 bases between. The CDR3, as DNA: TGCAGTGCTAGAGATCCAGAGGGCGGCTACACTGAAGCTTTCTTT. The encoded protein is CSARDPEGGYTEAFF.

The rearrangement joins TRBV5-1 to TRBJ2-5; 7 bases match TRBD1. J lost 3 bases, V lost 5 bases, and 7 bases had no gene match. Per the germline V gene, CDR1 is SGHRS and CDR2 is YFSETQ. The CDR3 runs to 14 residues. This chain's CDR3 is CASRPGTVEETQYF. The DNA of the CDR3 is TGCGCCAGCAGGCCCGGGACAGTTGAAGAGACCCAGTACTTC.

The rearrangement links TRBV7-2 to TRBJ1-4, with a tentative D call TRBD1 (6 bases). The CDR3 loop spans 18 amino acids. Germline CDR1 is SGHTA and CDR2 is FQGNSA. V dropped 4 bases and J dropped 2 bases, with 20 bases sitting between them. The CDR3 nucleotides read TGTGCCAGCAGCTCCGCGCCTACAGGGAAAGGGACTAATGAAAAACTGTTTTTT. Residues: CASSSAPTGKGTNEKLFF.

This clonotype was detected once. The V and J genes are TRBV11-2 and TRBJ1-1; D might be TRBD1 (6 bases). V dropped 4 bases and J dropped 2 bases, with 11 bases sitting between them. Germline lookup yields CDR1 SGHAT and CDR2 FQNNGV. There are 14 residues in the CDR3. CDR3 bases: TGTGCCAGCAGCTGGACAGCTAAAAACACTGAAGCTTTCTTT. It yields the protein CASSWTAKNTEAFF.

V gene TRBV19 combines with J gene TRBJ2-7; 8 nucleotides agree with TRBD2. From germline, CDR1 is LNHDA and CDR2 SQIVND (reference sequence). This CDR3 is built from 15 residues. J gave up 6 bases and V 6 bases, and 13 bases lay outside the gene matches. CDR3 nucleotides: TGTGCCAGTAGGATGATAGCGGGGACGGGGGGCGAGCAGTACTTC. Translating it yields CASRMIAGTGGEQYF.

This chain uses TRBV10-3 with TRBJ1-5; the D gene is possibly TRBD1 (6 bases). The CDR3 extends over 13 amino acids. CDR1 and CDR2 from the germline V gene are ENHRY and SYGVKD. V lost 3 bases to trimming and J lost 6 bases, with 9 bases between them. The CDR3 reads CAISEGGAQPQHF. CDR3 coding DNA: TGTGCCATCAGTGAAGGGGGGGCTCAGCCCCAGCATTTT.

The chain recombines TRBV7-2 with TRBJ2-1; 9 bases are shared with TRBD2. V shed 2 bases, J shed 2 bases, and the junction held 4 bases outside the gene matches. CDR1 SGHTA and CDR2 FQGNSA come from the germline V gene. This CDR3 comprises 16 residues. The chain's CDR3 is CASSLMRGGPYNEQFF. The CDR3 coding sequence is TGTGCCAGCAGCTTAATGCGGGGGGGCCCCTACAATGAGCAGTTCTTC.

The V call is TRBV28, the J call TRBJ2-5; 8 bases agree with TRBD1. CDR3 size: 14 residues. Germline assignment: CDR1 MDHEN and CDR2 SYDVKM. J lost 4 bases, V lost 6 bases, and 7 bases had no gene match. The CDR3 sequence is CASRFGGQGETQYF. The CDR3 coding sequence is TGTGCCAGCAGGTTCGGAGGACAGGGAGAGACCCAGTACTTC.

CDR3 nucleotide sequence: TGCAGTGCTAGAGATCAGGGTGTAGCCAAAAACATTCAGTACTTC. Its protein is CSARDQGVAKNIQYF. V usage is TRBV20-1 and J usage is TRBJ2-4; a weak D match, TRBD1 (5 bases). This CDR3 contains 15 residues. V lost 0 bases to trimming and J lost 0 bases, with 9 bases between them. CDR1 and CDR2 (germline): DFQATT, SNEGSKA (reference sequence).

The chain couples TRBV2 to TRBJ1-4, with D tentatively TRBD1 (6 bases). Deletions cut 6 bases from V and 7 bases from J, with 30 bases between. The V gene's germline CDR1 is SNHLY and CDR2 FYNNEI. The CDR3 contains 19 residues. CDR3 protein: CASREPGTQPIVSGEKLFF. The CDR3 DNA follows: TGTGCCAGCAGAGAACCCGGGACACAGCCTATAGTGAGCGGTGAAAAACTGTTTTTT.

The CDR3 here is CASSPGTGWDQPQHF. DNA for the CDR3: TGCGCCAGCAGCCCGGGGACAGGGTGGGATCAGCCCCAGCATTTT. The chain is built from TRBV5-1 and TRBJ1-5; TRBD1 agrees at 9 bases. The germline V gene has CDR1 SGHRS and CDR2 YFSETQ. V trimming: 4 bases; J trimming: 5 bases; junction bases outside the gene matches: 7. This CDR3 spans 15 amino acids.

This clonotype was seen more than once but under ten times. This chain links TRBV6-2 or TRBV6-3 with TRBJ1-1; TRBD1 might be the D (5 bases). Germline loops: CDR1 MNHEY, CDR2 SVGEGT. V dropped 8 bases and J dropped 8 bases, with 12 bases sitting between them. The CDR3 totals 11 residues. CDR3 region: CASQGLQEAFF. The CDR3 bases are TGTGCCAGCCAGGGACTCCAAGAAGCTTTCTTT.